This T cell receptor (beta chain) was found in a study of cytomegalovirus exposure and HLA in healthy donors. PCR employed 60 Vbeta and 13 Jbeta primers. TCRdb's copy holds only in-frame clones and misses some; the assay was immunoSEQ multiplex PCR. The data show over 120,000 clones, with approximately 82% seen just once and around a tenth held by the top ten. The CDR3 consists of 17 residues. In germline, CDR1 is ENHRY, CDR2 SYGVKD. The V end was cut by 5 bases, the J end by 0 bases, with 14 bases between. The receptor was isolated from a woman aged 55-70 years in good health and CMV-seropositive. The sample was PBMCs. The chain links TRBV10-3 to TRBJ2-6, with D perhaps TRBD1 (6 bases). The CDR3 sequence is CAISSGVLSSGANVLTF. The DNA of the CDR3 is TGTGCCATCAGTTCAGGGGTTCTGAGCTCTGGGGCCAACGTCCTGACTTTC.